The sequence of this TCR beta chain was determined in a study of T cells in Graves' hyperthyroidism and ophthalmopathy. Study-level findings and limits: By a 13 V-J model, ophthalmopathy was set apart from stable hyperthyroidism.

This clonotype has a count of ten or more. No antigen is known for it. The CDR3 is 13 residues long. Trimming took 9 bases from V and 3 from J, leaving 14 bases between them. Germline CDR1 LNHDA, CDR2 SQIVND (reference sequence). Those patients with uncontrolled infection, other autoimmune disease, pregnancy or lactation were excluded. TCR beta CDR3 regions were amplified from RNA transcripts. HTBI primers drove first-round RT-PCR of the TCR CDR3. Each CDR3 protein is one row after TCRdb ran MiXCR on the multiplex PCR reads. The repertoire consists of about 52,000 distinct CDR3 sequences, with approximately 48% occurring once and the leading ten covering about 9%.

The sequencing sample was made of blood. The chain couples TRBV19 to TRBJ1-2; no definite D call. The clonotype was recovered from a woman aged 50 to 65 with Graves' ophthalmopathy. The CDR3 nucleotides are TGTGCCAGGGCCCACCGGTTTCACTATGGCTACACCTTC. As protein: CARAHRFHYGYTF. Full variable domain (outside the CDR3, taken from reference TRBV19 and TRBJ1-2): DGGITQSPKYLFRKEGQNVTLSCEQNLNHDAMYWYRQDPGQGLRLIYYSQIVNDFQKGDIAEGYSVSREKKESFPLTVTSAQKNPTAFYLCARAHRFHYGYTFGSGTRLTVV.